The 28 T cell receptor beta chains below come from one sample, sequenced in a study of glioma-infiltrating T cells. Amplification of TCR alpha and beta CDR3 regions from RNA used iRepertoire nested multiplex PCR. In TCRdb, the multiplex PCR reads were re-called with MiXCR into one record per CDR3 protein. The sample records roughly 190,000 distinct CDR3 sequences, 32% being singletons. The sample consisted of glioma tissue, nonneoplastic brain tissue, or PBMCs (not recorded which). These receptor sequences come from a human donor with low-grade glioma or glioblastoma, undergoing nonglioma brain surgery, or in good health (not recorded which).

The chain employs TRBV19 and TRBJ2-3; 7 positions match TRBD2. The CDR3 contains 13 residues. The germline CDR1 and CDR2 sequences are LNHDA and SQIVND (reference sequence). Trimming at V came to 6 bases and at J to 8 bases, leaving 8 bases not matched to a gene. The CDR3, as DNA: TGTGCCAGTAGCCCGCAGGCGGGAGCTACGCAGTATTTT. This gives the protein CASSPQAGATQYF.

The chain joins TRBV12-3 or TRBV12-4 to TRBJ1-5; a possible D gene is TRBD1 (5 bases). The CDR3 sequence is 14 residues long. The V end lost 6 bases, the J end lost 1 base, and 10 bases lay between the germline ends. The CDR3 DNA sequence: TGTGCCAGCAGATCAAGACAGAGCAATCAGCCCCAGCATTTT. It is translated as CASRSRQSNQPQHF.

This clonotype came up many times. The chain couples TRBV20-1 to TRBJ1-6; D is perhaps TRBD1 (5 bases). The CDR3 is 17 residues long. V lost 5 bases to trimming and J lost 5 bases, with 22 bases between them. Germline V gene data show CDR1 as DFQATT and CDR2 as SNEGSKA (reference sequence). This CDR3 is CSALSSGQLGDNSPLHF. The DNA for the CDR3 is TGCAGTGCTCTTTCCTCCGGACAACTCGGGGATAATTCACCCCTCCACTTT.

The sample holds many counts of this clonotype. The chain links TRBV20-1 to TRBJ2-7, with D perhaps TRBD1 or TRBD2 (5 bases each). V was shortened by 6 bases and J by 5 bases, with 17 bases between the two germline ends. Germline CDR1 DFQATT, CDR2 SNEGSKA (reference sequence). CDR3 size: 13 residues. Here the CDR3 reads CSAIPGAPDEQYF. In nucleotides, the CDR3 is TGCAGTGCCATCCCCGGGGCCCCTGACGAGCAGTACTTC.

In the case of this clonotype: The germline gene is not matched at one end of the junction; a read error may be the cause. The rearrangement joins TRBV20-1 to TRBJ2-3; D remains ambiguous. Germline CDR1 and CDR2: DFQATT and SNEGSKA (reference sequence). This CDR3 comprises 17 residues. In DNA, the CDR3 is TGCAGTGCTAGAGATGGGATGGTCGTGGGCCTCACAGATAAGCAGTATTTT. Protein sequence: CSARDGMVVGLTDKQYF.

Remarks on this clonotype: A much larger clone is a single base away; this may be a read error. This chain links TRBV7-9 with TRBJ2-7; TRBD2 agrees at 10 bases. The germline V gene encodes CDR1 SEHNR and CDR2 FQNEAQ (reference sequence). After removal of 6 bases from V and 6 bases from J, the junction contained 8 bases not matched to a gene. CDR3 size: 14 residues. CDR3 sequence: CASSRASGSTEQYF. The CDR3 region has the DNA TGTGCCAGCAGTAGAGCTAGCGGGAGTACCGAGCAGTACTTC.

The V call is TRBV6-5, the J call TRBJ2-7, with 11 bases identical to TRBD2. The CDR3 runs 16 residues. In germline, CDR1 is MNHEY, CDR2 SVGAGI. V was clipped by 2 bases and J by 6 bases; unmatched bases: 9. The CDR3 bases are TGTGCCAGCAGTTACAGGACTAGCGGGCCGCCTGCCGAGCAGTACTTC. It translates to CASSYRTSGPPAEQYF.

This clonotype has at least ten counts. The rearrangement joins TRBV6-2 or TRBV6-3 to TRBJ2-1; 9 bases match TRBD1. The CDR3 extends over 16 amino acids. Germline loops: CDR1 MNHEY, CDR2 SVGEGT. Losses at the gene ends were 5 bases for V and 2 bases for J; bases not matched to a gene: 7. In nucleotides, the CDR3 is TGTGCCAGCAGTCGTAACAGGGGGCCTACCTACAATGAGCAGTTCTTC. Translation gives CASSRNRGPTYNEQFF.

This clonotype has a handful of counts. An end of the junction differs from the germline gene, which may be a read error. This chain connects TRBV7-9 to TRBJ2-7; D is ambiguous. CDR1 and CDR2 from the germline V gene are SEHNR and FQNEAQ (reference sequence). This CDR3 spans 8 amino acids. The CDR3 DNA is TGTGCCAGCAGCTTATCCGGCTTC. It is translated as CASSLSGF.

CDR3 bases: TGTGCCAGCAGCTTAGATTATGCGGTAAACACAGATACGCAGTATTTT. Amino acids: CASSLDYAVNTDTQYF. The chain combines TRBV7-2 with TRBJ2-3; D is uncertain. The CDR3 length is 16 residues. V lost 1 base and J lost 2, with 13 bases in between. Germline CDR1 SGHTA, CDR2 FQGNSA.

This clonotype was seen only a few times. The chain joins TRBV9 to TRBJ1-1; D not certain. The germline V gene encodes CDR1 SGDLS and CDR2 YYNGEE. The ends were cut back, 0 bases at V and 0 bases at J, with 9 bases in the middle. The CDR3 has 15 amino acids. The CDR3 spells CASSVEGSMNTEAFF. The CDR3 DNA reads TGTGCCAGCAGCGTAGAGGGTTCCATGAACACTGAAGCTTTCTTT.

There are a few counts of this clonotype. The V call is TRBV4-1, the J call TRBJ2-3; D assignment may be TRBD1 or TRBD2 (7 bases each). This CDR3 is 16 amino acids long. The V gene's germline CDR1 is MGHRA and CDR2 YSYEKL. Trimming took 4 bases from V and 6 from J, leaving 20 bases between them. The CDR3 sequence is CASSPQGGGSGDTQYF. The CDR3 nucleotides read TGCGCCAGCAGCCCCCAGGGGGGCGGGAGCGGGGATACGCAGTATTTT.

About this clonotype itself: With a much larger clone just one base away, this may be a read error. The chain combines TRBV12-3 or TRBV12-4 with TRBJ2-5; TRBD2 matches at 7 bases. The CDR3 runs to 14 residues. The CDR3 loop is CASSLGEGRKTQCF. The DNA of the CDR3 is TGTGCCAGCAGTTTAGGGGAGGGGAGGAAGACCCAGTGCTTC.

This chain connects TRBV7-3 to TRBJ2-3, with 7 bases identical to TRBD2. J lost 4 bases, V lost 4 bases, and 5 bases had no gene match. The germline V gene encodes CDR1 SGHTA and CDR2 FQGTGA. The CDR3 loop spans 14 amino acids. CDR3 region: CASSSQTSPDTQYF. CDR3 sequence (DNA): TGTGCCAGCAGCTCCCAGACTAGCCCAGATACGCAGTATTTT.

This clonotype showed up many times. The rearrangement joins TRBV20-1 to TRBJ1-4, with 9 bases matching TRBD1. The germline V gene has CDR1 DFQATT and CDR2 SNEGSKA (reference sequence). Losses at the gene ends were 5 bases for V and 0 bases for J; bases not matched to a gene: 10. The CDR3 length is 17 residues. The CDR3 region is CSAPGQGYWATNEKLFF. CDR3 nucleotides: TGCAGTGCTCCGGGACAGGGATATTGGGCAACTAATGAAAAACTGTTTTTT.

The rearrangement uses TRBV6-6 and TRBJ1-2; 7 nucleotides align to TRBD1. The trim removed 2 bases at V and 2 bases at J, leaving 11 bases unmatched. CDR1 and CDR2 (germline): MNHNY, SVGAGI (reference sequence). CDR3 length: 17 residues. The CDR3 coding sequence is TGTGCCAGCAGTTACGGGAGAGGGGGCGACCCGAACTATGGCTACACCTTC. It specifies CASSYGRGGDPNYGYTF.

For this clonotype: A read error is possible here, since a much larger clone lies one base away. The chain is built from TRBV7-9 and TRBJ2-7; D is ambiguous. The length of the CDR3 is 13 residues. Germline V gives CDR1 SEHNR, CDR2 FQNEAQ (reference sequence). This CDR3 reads CDSSFDNIREQYF. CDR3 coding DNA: TGTGACAGCAGCTTCGACAACATAAGGGAGCAGTACTTC. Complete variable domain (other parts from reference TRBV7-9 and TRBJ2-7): DTGVSQNPRHKITKRGQNVTFRCDPISEHNRLYWYRQTLGQGPEFLTYFQNEAQLEKSRLLSDRFSAERPKGSFSTLEIQRTEQGDSAMYLCDSSFDNIREQYFGPGTRLTVT.

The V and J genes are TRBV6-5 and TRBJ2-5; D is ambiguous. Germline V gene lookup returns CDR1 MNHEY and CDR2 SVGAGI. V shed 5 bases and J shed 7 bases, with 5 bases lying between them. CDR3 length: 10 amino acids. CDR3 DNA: TGTGCCAGCAGTCACGGGACCCAGTACTTC. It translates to CASSHGTQYF.

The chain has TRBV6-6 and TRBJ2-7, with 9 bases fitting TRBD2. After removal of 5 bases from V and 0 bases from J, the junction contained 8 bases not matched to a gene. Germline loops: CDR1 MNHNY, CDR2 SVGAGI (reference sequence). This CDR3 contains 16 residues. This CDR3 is CASSPRLAESSYEQYF. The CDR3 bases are TGTGCCAGCAGTCCCCGACTAGCGGAAAGCTCCTACGAGCAGTACTTC.

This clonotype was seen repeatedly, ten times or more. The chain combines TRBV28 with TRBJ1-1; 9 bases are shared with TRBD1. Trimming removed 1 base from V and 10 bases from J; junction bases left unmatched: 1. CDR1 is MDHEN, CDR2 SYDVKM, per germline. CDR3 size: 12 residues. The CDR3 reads CASSLSQGAAFF. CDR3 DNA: TGTGCCAGCAGTTTATCACAGGGGGCAGCTTTCTTT.

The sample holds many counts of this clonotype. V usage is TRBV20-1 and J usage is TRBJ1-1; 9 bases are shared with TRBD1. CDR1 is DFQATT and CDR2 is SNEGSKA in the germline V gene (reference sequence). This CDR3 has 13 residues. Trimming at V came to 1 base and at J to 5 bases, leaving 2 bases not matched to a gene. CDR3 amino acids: CSARVDRGTEAFF. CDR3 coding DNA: TGCAGTGCTAGAGTGGACAGGGGAACTGAAGCTTTCTTT.

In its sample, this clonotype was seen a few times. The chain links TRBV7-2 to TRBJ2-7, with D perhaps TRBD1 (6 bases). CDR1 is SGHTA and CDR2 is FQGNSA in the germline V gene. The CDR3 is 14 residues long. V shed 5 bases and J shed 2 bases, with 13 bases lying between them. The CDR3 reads CASSPGQPAYEQYF. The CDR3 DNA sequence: TGTGCCAGCAGCCCCGGACAGCCCGCCTACGAGCAGTACTTC.

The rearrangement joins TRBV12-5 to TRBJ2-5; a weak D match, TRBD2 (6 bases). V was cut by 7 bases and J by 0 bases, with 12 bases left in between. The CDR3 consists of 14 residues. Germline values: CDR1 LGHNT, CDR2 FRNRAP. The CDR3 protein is CASVMEGYQETQYF. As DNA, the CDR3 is TGTGCTAGTGTGATGGAGGGTTACCAAGAGACCCAGTACTTC. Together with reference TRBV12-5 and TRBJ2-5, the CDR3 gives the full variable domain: DARVTQTPRHKVTEMGQEVTMRCQPILGHNTVFWYRQTMMQGLELLAYFRNRAPLDDSGMPKDRFSAEMPDATLATLKIQPSEPRDSAVYFCASVMEGYQETQYFGPGTRLLVL.

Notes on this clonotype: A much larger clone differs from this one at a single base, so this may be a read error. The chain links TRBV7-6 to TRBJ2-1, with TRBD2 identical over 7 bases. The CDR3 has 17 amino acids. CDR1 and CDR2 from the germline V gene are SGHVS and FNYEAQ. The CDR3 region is CASSLVGREASYNEQIF. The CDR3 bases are TGTGCCAGCAGCTTAGTGGGGAGGGAGGCCTCCTACAATGAGCAGATCTTC.

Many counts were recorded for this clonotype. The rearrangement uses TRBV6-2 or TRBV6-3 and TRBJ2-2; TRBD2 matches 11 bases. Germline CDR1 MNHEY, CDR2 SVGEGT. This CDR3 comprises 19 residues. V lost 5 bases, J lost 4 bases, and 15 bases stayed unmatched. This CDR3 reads CASSAQFVAGGPSTGELFF. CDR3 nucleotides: TGTGCCAGCAGTGCCCAATTCGTAGCGGGAGGGCCAAGCACCGGGGAGCTGTTTTTT.

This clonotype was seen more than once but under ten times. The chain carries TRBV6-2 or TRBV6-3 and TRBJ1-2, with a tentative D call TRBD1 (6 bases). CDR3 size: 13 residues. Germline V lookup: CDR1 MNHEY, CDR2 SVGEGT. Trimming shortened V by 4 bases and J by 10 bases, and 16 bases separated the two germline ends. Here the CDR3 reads CASSLAGVSFYTF. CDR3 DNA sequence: TGTGCCAGCAGTTTAGCAGGGGTCTCGTTCTACACCTTC.

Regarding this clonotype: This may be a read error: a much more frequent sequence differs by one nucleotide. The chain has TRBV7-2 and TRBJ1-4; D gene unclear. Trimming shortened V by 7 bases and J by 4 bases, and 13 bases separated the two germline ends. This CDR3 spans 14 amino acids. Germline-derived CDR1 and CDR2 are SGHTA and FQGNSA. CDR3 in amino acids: CASILFTSNEKLFF. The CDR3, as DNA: TGTGCCAGCATCTTGTTTACAAGTAATGAAAAACTGTTTTTT.

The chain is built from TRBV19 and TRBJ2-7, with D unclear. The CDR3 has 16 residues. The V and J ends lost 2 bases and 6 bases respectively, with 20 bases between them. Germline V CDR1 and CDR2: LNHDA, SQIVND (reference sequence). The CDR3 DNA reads TGTGCCAGTAGTATACTGTTCCGAACCTACGGCGGCGAGCAGTACTTC. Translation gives CASSILFRTYGGEQYF.